The 15 T cell receptor beta chains listed next were all sequenced from one sample in a study of T-cell memory formation after mild COVID-19. Using its own MiXCR run on the 5' RACE reads, TCRdb lists one record per CDR3 protein. The table lists around 340,000 distinct CDR3 sequences, about an eighth of them singletons, with under 25% in the top ten. Sequencing used PBMCs or a T cell subset sorted from them (not recorded which). These receptors came from a man aged 18 to 30 who had mild COVID-19 (a few samples of this study predate the infection). Cell type and time point are not known.

On this clonotype itself: This clone may be a read error of a much larger clone one base away. The rearrangement joins TRBV4-1 to TRBJ1-5; 7 bases line up with TRBD1. This CDR3 region has 15 residues. Germline values: CDR1 MGHRA, CDR2 YSYEKL. The V segment lost 1 base and the J segment 7 bases; nucleotides outside the gene matches: 7. The CDR3 coding sequence is TGCGCCAGCAGCCAAGCGGGACAGCCGGCCCAGCCCCAGCATTTT. Its protein product is CASSQAGQPAQPQHF.

The rearrangement uses TRBV27 and TRBJ2-5, with 9 bases identical to TRBD2. The CDR3 has 15 residues. V was pared by 7 bases and J by 5 bases, with 11 bases of the junction left unmatched. Germline lookup yields CDR1 MNHEY and CDR2 SMNVEV (reference sequence). CDR3 loop: CASNRGSGGQETQYF. CDR3 DNA sequence: TGTGCCAGCAACCGGGGTAGCGGGGGTCAGGAGACCCAGTACTTC.

The table lists this clonotype with many counts. The chain employs TRBV4-3 and TRBJ1-6, with 9 bases identical to TRBD1. V dropped 1 base and J dropped 7; count of bases not matched to a gene: 2. Germline CDR1 is LGHNA and CDR2 is YSLEER. The CDR3 is 15 residues long. The DNA of the CDR3 is TGCGCCAGCAGCCAAGGGGACAGGGTCAATTCACCCCTCCACTTT. This gives the protein CASSQGDRVNSPLHF.

The gene calls are TRBV19 and TRBJ1-1, with D possibly TRBD1 on 6 matching bases. Germline loops: CDR1 LNHDA, CDR2 SQIVND (reference sequence). The CDR3 is made up of 12 amino acids. V dropped 8 bases and J dropped 0 bases, with 7 bases sitting between them. CDR3: CASGGLNTEAFF. The CDR3 nucleotides read TGTGCCAGTGGGGGGCTGAACACTGAAGCTTTCTTT.

The J gene is TRBJ2-5, the V gene TRBV6-2 or TRBV6-3; 11 nucleotides agree with TRBD2. The CDR3 runs 14 residues. Germline V CDR1 and CDR2: MNHEY, SVGEGT. Trimming removed 6 bases from V and 4 bases from J; junction bases left unmatched: 4. CDR3 region: CASSQTSGIETQYF. CDR3 DNA sequence: TGTGCCAGCAGCCAGACTAGCGGGATAGAGACCCAGTACTTC.

This sequence joins TRBV20-1 and TRBJ2-1; D is possibly TRBD1 or TRBD2 (5 bases each). This CDR3 is 13 amino acids long. Trimming pared 2 bases from V and 8 bases from J, leaving 13 bases between. Germline V gene sequence: CDR1 DFQATT, CDR2 SNEGSKA (reference sequence). The CDR3 region is CSARRGPRDEQFF. The CDR3 DNA follows: TGCAGTGCTAGACGGGGCCCCCGGGATGAGCAGTTCTTC.

V usage is TRBV7-2 and J usage is TRBJ1-1; 8 bases are shared with TRBD1. The CDR3 has 14 residues. Losses at the gene ends were 7 bases for V and 6 bases for J; bases not matched to a gene: 10. In germline, CDR1 is SGHTA, CDR2 FQGNSA. The DNA of the CDR3 is TGTGCCAGCACCCTTTACAGGGGGGGGCCTGAAGCTTTCTTT. It specifies CASTLYRGGPEAFF.

This clonotype has more than one count but fewer than ten. This sequence joins TRBV9 and TRBJ2-1; 7 positions agree with TRBD1. Germline lookup yields CDR1 SGDLS and CDR2 YYNGEE. CDR3 length equals 14 residues. V lost 4 bases to trimming and J lost 7 bases; unmatched junction nucleotides: 8. DNA for the CDR3: TGTGCCAGCAGCCCAGGGACAGCTGTAAATGAGCAGTTCTTC. Its translation: CASSPGTAVNEQFF. Full variable domain (rest looked up from reference TRBV9 and TRBJ2-1): DSGVTQTPKHLITATGQRVTLRCSPRSGDLSVYWYQQSLDQGLQFLIQYYNGEERAKGNILERFSAQQFPDLHSELNLSSLELGDSALYFCASSPGTAVNEQFFGPGTRLTVL.

There are a few counts of this clonotype. The CDR3 is CSAQTGGNYGYTF. CDR3 nucleotide sequence: TGCAGTGCTCAGACAGGGGGCAACTATGGCTACACCTTC. V is TRBV20-1 and J is TRBJ1-2; 10 bases align to TRBD1. J gave up 2 bases and V 5 bases, and 2 bases lay outside the gene matches. Per the germline V gene, CDR1 is DFQATT and CDR2 is SNEGSKA (reference sequence). The CDR3 has 13 amino acids.

A few counts support this clonotype. The rearrangement links TRBV10-3 to TRBJ1-1; the D gene is possibly TRBD1 (6 bases). Germline V lookup: CDR1 ENHRY, CDR2 SYGVKD. Trimming cost V 4 bases and J 4 bases, with 10 bases left between them. The CDR3 extends over 13 amino acids. This chain's CDR3 is CAISADSGTEAFF. As DNA, the CDR3 is TGTGCCATCAGTGCGGACAGCGGCACTGAAGCTTTCTTT.

This clonotype appeared a few times. The V and J genes are TRBV23-1 and TRBJ2-1; 7 bases match TRBD1. TRBV23-1 is labeled an ORF, and its function is uncertain. CDR3 length: 16 residues. V gave up 3 bases and J gave up 7 bases; unmatched junction bases: 12. The CDR3 nucleotides are TGCGCCAGCAGTCATATCCGAGACAGGGCGGATAATGAGCAGTTCTTC. Translating it yields CASSHIRDRADNEQFF.

In its sample, this clonotype was seen a few times. The V call is TRBV11-2, the J call TRBJ2-7, with 7 bases that match TRBD2. The V and J ends lost 4 bases and 0 bases, in that order; junction bases with no gene match: 18. CDR1 SGHAT and CDR2 FQNNGV come from the germline V gene. The CDR3 contains 19 residues. CDR3 coding DNA: TGTGCCAGCAGCTCCTGGGGAGGGTACGGGACCGAGAGCTCCTACGAGCAGTACGTC. Its translation is CASSSWGGYGTESSYEQYV.

V is TRBV7-2 and J is TRBJ2-5, with TRBD2 identical over 12 bases. With V trimmed by 4 bases and J by 3 bases, 3 bases remained unmatched. This CDR3 is built from 15 residues. Germline assignment: CDR1 SGHTA and CDR2 FQGNSA. This CDR3 reads CASSWRTSGEETQYF. As DNA, the CDR3 is TGTGCCAGCAGCTGGCGGACTAGCGGGGAAGAGACCCAGTACTTC.

This clonotype was seen only a few times. The CDR3 sequence: CATRHGGSENTEAFF. In nucleotides, the CDR3 is TGTGCCACCCGGCACGGGGGATCAGAGAACACTGAAGCTTTCTTT. V gene TRBV10-3 combines with J gene TRBJ1-1, with D possibly matching TRBD1 (5 bases). The germline V and J ends were trimmed by 10 bases and 1 base, with 19 bases remaining between them. Germline V gene data show CDR1 as ENHRY and CDR2 as SYGVKD. This CDR3 contains 15 residues.

V gene TRBV4-3 combines with J gene TRBJ2-1; 7 nucleotides agree with TRBD2. CDR3 length: 19 amino acids. Germline V gene data show CDR1 as LGHNA and CDR2 as YSLEER. Germline trimming cut 0 bases from V and 4 bases from J; bases unmatched to any gene: 15. CDR3 DNA sequence: TGCGCCAGCAGCCAAGATGGTGTGGGGTTTCTAGCGGCATACAATGAGCAGTTCTTC. Amino acid sequence: CASSQDGVGFLAAYNEQFF.